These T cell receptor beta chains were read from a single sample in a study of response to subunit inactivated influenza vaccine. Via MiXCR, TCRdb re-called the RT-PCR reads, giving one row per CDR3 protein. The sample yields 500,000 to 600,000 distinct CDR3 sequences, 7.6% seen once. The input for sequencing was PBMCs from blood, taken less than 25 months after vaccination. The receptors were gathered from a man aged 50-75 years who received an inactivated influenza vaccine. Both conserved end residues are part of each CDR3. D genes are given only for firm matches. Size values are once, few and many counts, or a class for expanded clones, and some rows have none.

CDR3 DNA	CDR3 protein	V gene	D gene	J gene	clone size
TGTGCCAGCAGTGAATATCGGGGGAACTATGGCTACACCTTC	CASSEYRGNYGYTF	TRBV25-1	.	TRBJ1-2	few
TGTGCCAGCAGTTTTGGATCCCTAGACGAGCAGTACTTC	CASSFGSLDEQYF	TRBV28	.	TRBJ2-7	.
TGCGCCAGCAGCTGGGCACAAGAGACCCAGTACTTC	CASSWAQETQYF	TRBV5-1	.	TRBJ2-5	.
TGTGCCAGCAGGAGACTAGCGGGAGGGATCACCTACAATGAGCAGTTCTTC	CASRRLAGGITYNEQFF	TRBV6-1	TRBD2	TRBJ2-1	few
TGCAGCGTTGGGGCTAGCGGTAGGGAGACCCAGTACTTC	CSVGASGRETQYF	TRBV29-1	TRBD2	TRBJ2-5	many
TGCGCCAGCAGCTTGGAGACAGGGTACACCGGGGAGCTGTTTTTT	CASSLETGYTGELFF	TRBV5-1	TRBD1	TRBJ2-2	few
TGTGCCAGCAGTCTGGCGGGAGGCCCTCCTGATGTATCCTACAATGAGCAGTTCTTC	CASSLAGGPPDVSYNEQFF	TRBV7-6	TRBD2	TRBJ2-1	.
TGTGCCAGCAGCCACAGGGCAACTAATGAAAAACTGTTTTTT	CASSHRATNEKLFF	TRBV7-6	.	TRBJ1-4	many
TGTGCCACCAGTGATCTCCCGTCGACAGGGGATAGCAATGAGCAGTTCTTC	CATSDLPSTGDSNEQFF	TRBV24-1	TRBD1	TRBJ2-1	many
TGTGCCAGCAGCTTAGGCGGGGGCTCTGTCTACGAGCAGTACTTC	CASSLGGGSVYEQYF	TRBV7-2	.	TRBJ2-7	few
TGTGCCACGGGGAGGCTTCTCCTCAATGAGCAGTTCTTC	CATGRLLLNEQFF	TRBV12-3/TRBV12-4	.	TRBJ2-1	many
TGCAGTGCTAGAGAGCATCGGGACCCCGCCTACGAGCAGTACTTC	CSAREHRDPAYEQYF	TRBV20-1	.	TRBJ2-7	.
TGTGCCAGCTCACCACCGGCTAGTTATGAGCAGTTCTTC	CASSPPASYEQFF	TRBV18	.	TRBJ2-1	few
TGCAGTGCACGTTGGGGGGACACAGATACGCAGTATTTT	CSARWGDTDTQYF	TRBV20-1	.	TRBJ2-3	many
TGCAGCGTTGGTAGACAGGCGAAGAACACTGAAGCTTTCTTT	CSVGRQAKNTEAFF	TRBV29-1	.	TRBJ1-1	.
TGTGCCAGCAGCTTACTGGACAACTACGAGCAGTACTTC	CASSLLDNYEQYF	TRBV7-8	.	TRBJ2-7	few
TGTGCCATCAGTATGACTAGCGGGGCGGTAGATACGCAGTATTTT	CAISMTSGAVDTQYF	TRBV10-3	TRBD2	TRBJ2-3	.
TGTGCCAGCAGTTTATCAGACTACCCCAAGGGTACGCAGTATTTT	CASSLSDYPKGTQYF	TRBV12-3/TRBV12-4	.	TRBJ2-3	many
TGTGCCAGCAGTTACTCGCAGGGACGGAACGAAAAACTGTTTTTT	CASSYSQGRNEKLFF	TRBV6-5	.	TRBJ1-4	few
TGTGCCAGCAGCTTAGCGCTAATTGGGGGGGCTGAAGCTTTCTTT	CASSLALIGGAEAFF	TRBV7-2	.	TRBJ1-1	few
TGCGCCAGCAGCCAAGGAGAGAGCGGGGAGCTGTTTTTT	CASSQGESGELFF	TRBV4-3	.	TRBJ2-2	many
TGTGCCAGCAGCTTATACCGGACAAGCTCTGGAAACACCATATATTTT	CASSLYRTSSGNTIYF	TRBV7-2	.	TRBJ1-3	.
TGCGCCAGCAGTCTGGGACAGAACTACAATGAGCAGTTCTTC	CASSLGQNYNEQFF	TRBV5-1	TRBD1	TRBJ2-1	few
TGTGCCATCAGTGACGGGGGGCCTAACACAGATACGCAGTATTTT	CAISDGGPNTDTQYF	TRBV10-3	.	TRBJ2-3	many
TGTGCCAGCAGTCACCAGACCACGGGACCGATTAGTTCTGAGCAGTTCTTC	CASSHQTTGPISSEQFF	TRBV6-2/TRBV6-3	.	TRBJ2-1	.
TGTGCCATCAGAGCGGGATGGGGTTCTTCCGGGGAGCTGTTTTTT	CAIRAGWGSSGELFF	TRBV10-3	TRBD2	TRBJ2-2	few
TGTGCCAGCTCTGAGGACAGGGGAAATTCACCCCTCCACTTT	CASSEDRGNSPLHF	TRBV18	TRBD1	TRBJ1-6	.
TGCAGTGCTAGAGATACGGGGGTAAAGACCCAGTACTTC	CSARDTGVKTQYF	TRBV20-1	.	TRBJ2-5	.
TGCGCCAGCAGCCAAGATTCAAAACAGGGAAAGGACACCTTC	CASSQDSKQGKDTF	TRBV4-1	.	TRBJ1-2	.
TGTGCCAGCAGCTTAGGTGGGGCCCGGGGAGATACGCAGTATTTT	CASSLGGARGDTQYF	TRBV7-9	.	TRBJ2-3	.
TGTGCCAGCGTTAGGGATACTGGGGCCAAAAACATTCAGTACTTC	CASVRDTGAKNIQYF	TRBV12-3/TRBV12-4	.	TRBJ2-4	many
TGTGCCAGCAGGCTAGACACCCGCGGCACAGATACGCAGTATTTT	CASRLDTRGTDTQYF	TRBV27	.	TRBJ2-3	few
TGTGCCAGCAGTTTAGGGCAGATAGAGACCCAGTACTTC	CASSLGQIETQYF	TRBV12-3/TRBV12-4	.	TRBJ2-5	many
TGCGCCAGCAGCCAAACACCGAGCTCCTACAATGAGCAGTTCTTC	CASSQTPSSYNEQFF	TRBV4-3	.	TRBJ2-1	many
TGTGCCAGCAGTTTCCGACGGGTTGAAGCTTTCTTT	CASSFRRVEAFF	TRBV12-3/TRBV12-4	.	TRBJ1-1	many
TGTGCCAGCAGTTTGGTTGGCGCCTGGGAAAATAATTCACCCCTCCACTTT	CASSLVGAWENNSPLHF	TRBV28	.	TRBJ1-6	many
TGTGCCAGCAGCCCTCACCAACTAGCGGGGTTAAACATTCAGTACTTC	CASSPHQLAGLNIQYF	TRBV28	TRBD2	TRBJ2-4	many
TGTGCCAGCAGCTTACATGTCACCCAGACCCAGTACTTC	CASSLHVTQTQYF	TRBV11-2	.	TRBJ2-5	.
TGCGCCAGCAGCCCCGCCCCCGGACAGGGGGCTCACACCGGGGAGCTGTTTTTT	CASSPAPGQGAHTGELFF	TRBV5-1	TRBD1	TRBJ2-2	few
TGTGCCAGCAGTTTTGGGAACAGGGCCGGGGATCAGCCCCAGCATTTT	CASSFGNRAGDQPQHF	TRBV12-3/TRBV12-4	.	TRBJ1-5	many
TGTGCCAGCAGTGTAGCCGGGACAGGGGGCGCGGCAGATACGCAGTATTTT	CASSVAGTGGAADTQYF	TRBV6-1	TRBD1	TRBJ2-3	few